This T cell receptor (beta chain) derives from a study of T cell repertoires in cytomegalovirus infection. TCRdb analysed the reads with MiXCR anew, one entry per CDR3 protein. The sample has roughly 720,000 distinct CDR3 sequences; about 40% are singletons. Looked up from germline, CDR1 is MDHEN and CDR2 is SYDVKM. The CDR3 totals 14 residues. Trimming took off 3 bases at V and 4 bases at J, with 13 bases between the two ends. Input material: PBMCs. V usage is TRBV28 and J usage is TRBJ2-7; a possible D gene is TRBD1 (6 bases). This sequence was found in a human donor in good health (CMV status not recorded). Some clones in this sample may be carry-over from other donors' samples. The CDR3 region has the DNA TGTGCCAGCAGTTTTCTCCAGGGGTGGTACGAGCAGTACTTC. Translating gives CASSFLQGWYEQYF.